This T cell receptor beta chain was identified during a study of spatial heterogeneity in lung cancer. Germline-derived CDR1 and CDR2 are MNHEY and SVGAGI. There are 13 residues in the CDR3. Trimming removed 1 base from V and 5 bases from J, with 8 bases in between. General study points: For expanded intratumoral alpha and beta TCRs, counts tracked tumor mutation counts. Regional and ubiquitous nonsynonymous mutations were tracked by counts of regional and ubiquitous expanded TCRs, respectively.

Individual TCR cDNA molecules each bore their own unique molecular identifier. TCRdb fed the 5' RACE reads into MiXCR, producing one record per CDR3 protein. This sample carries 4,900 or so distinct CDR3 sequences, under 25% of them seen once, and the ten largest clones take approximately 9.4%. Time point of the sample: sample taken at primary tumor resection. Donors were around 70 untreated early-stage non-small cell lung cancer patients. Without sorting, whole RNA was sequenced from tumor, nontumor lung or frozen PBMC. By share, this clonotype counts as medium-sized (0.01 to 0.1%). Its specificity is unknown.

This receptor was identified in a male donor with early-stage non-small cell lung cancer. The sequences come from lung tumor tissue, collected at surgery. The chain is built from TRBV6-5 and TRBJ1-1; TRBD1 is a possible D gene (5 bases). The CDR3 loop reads CASSYFGGTEAFF. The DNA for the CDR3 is TGTGCCAGCAGTTACTTCGGGGGGACTGAAGCTTTCTTT.